A selection of T cell receptor beta chains follows, all from one sample in a study of shared clonotypes between healthy human individuals. Generated by immunoSEQ multiplex PCR, the TCRdb table keeps only in-frame clones and is missing some. The table has some 530,000 clones, over 70% seen once. The sequencing input was PBMCs. These receptors all stem from a woman aged 35 to 49 in good health. Some clones in this sample may be carry-over from other donors' samples. CDR3s include the opening cysteine and the closing phenylalanine or tryptophan.

>TRBV5-4
CASSLNSAYTEAFF
>TRBV10-1
CASSLTNQRGTGELFF
>TRBV10-3
CAISQIGTGGGINYGYTF
>TRBV7-6
CASSLGQGLLGQPQHF
>TRBV19
CASRQGSMNTEAFF
>TRBV28
CASTTFQGTNTEAFF
>TRBV4-2
CASSVAWNTGQFF
>TRBV7-9
CASPDSNYGYTF
>TRBV18
CASSPLTDFFEGNTIYF
>TRBV6-4
CASSDGDSHNEQFF
>TRBV7-9
CASSSTSGSYNEQFF
>TRBV9
CASSRYNEQFF
>TRBV10-3
CAISAGLASAYEQYF
>TRBV5-1
CASNPGQGTEAFF
>TRBV5-8
CASSRLTGTGVSYEQYF
>TRBV4-2
CASSPSSSGRGNEQFF
>TRBV7-9
CASSSGLAGVTYEQYF
>TRBV4-2
CASSQDSGAAYEQYF
>TRBV7-2
CASSLGLAVETQYF
>TRBV4-1
CASSQDRVGGNTIYF
>TRBV5-6
CASSSRTGGFGQPQHF
>TRBV4-2
CASSPGTGLDTDTQYF
>TRBV6-6
CASSYSGGTGELFF
>TRBV11-3
CASSLYISSGSSYNEQFF
>TRBV2
CASSVLAGGADTQYF
>TRBV7-8
CASSLEGDTDTQYF
>TRBV27
CASSLSIIRPYNEQFF
>TRBV6-6
CASSYPERTGSYEQYF
>TRBV28
CASSPPGLARTDTQYF
>TRBV5-4
CASSWTLGTETNYGYTF
>TRBV30
CACPQPGPLVSGANVLTF
>TRBV11-2
CASSLTVTGELFF